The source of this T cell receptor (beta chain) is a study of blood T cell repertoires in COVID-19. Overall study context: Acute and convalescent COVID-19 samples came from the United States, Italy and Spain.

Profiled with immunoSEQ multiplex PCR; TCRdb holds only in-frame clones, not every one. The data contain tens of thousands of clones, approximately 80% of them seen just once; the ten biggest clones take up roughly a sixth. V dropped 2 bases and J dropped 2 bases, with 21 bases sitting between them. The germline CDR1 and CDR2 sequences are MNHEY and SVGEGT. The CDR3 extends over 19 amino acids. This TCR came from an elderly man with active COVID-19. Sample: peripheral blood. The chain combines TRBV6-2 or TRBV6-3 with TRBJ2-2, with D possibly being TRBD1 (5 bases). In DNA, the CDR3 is TGTGCCAGCAGTTACCGGCTAGGCCAGGGAAAGAGAAACACCGGGGAGCTGTTTTTT. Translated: CASSYRLGQGKRNTGELFF.